This entry is about one T cell receptor beta chain. cDNA was made from 500 ng RNA using alpha and beta constant primers. Separate chain-specific third strand synthesis with multiplexing indices produced the alpha and beta libraries. One primer pair amplified all rearrangements per chain; each cDNA got molecular barcodes. The SP2 site served as the priming point for second strand synthesis. TCRdb redid the calling of the 5' RACE reads with MiXCR, one entry per CDR3 protein. This sample carries some 5,500 distinct CDR3 sequences, around 8% of them seen once, and the ten largest clones take about 20%. This sample is drawn from a study of HIV-infected patients and healthy controls. The CDR3 contains 14 residues. V dropped 6 bases and J dropped 2 bases, with 12 bases sitting between them. The repertoire came from unfractionated whole blood and reflected all unsorted peripheral T cells.

This chain uses TRBV12-3 or TRBV12-4 with TRBJ2-3; D possibly corresponds to TRBD2 (6 bases). The material was blood, obtained before antiretroviral therapy. The sequence derives from an adult with HIV infection. The CDR3 bases are TGTGCCAGCAGGGGACTCCTAGTCACAGATACGCAGTATTTT. This sequence encodes CASRGLLVTDTQYF.